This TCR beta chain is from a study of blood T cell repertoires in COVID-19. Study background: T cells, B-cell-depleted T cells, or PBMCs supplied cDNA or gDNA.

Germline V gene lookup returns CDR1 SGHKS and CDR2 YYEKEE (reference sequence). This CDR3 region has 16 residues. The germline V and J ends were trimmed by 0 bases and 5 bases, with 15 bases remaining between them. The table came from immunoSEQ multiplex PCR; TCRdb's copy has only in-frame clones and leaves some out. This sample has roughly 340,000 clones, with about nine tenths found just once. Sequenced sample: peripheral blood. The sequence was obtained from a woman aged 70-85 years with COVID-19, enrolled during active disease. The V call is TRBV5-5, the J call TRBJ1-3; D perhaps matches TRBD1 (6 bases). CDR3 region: CASSLGTSGGRNTIYF. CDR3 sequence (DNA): TGTGCCAGCAGCTTGGGGACGTCTGGGGGCCGAAACACCATATATTTT.